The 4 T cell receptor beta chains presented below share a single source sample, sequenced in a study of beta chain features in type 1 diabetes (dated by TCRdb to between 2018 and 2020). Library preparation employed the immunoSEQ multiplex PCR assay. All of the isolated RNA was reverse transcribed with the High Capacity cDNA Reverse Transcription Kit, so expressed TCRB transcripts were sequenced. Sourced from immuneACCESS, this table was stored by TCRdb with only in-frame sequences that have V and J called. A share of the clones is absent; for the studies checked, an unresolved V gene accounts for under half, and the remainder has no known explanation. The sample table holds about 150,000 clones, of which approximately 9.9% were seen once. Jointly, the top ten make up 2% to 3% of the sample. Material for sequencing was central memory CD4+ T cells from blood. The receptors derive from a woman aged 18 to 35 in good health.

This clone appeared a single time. CDR3: CASSQAPGVGNTIYF. CDR3 nucleotides: TGCGCCAGCAGCCAAGCCCCAGGGGTTGGAAACACCATATATTTT. V and J are TRBV4-1 and TRBJ1-3; weak D call: TRBD1 (6 bases). Germline CDR1 is MGHRA and CDR2 is YSYEKL. CDR3 length equals 15 residues. The V gene lost 1 base and the J gene lost 3 bases, with 10 bases spanning the gap.

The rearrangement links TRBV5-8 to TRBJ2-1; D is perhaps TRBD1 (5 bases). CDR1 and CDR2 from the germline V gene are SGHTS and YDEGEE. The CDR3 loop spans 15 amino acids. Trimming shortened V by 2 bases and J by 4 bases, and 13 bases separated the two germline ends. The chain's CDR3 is CASSLGDSLYNEQFF. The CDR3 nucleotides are TGTGCCAGCAGCTTAGGCGACAGCCTGTACAATGAGCAGTTCTTC.

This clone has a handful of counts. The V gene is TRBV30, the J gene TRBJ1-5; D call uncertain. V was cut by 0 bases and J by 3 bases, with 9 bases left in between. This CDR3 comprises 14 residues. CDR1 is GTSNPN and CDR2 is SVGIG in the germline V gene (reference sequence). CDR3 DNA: TGTGCCTGGAGTGTACGACAAGTCAATCAGCCCCAGCATTTT. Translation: CAWSVRQVNQPQHF.

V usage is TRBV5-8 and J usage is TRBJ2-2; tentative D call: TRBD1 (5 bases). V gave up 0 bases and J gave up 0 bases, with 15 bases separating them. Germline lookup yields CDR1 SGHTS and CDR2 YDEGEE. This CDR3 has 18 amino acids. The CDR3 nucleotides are TGTGCCAGCAGCTTGGCCGGAGACAGTCTAACGAACACCGGGGAGCTGTTTTTT. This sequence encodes CASSLAGDSLTNTGELFF.